The clone carrying this T cell receptor (beta chain) has only a few counts. Its antigen is as yet unknown. The data stem from a study of blood T cells in healthy people across ages. General study results and limits: More naive CD4+ cells and higher diversity were found in long-lived than in aged donors. In older individuals, TCR beta diversity per million T cells was lower, falling roughly linearly with age. Because sorting was not performed, PBMCs prevented conclusive naive versus antigen-experienced comparison.

Primers used in a second PCR of about 7 to 12 cycles were a sample-barcoded 5' primer and a J-beta primer mix. MiXCR was run by TCRdb on the 5' RACE reads, yielding one entry per CDR3 protein. The sample shows under 700,000 distinct CDR3 sequences, around 24% of them seen only once. Germline CDR1 reads MNHEY; CDR2 reads SMNVEV (reference sequence). Trimming at V came to 4 bases and at J to 5 bases, leaving 7 bases not matched to a gene. The CDR3 spans 16 residues. The same sample was also studied in work on T cells of mothers and their children. In that study: From each mother came over 9 million TCR beta CDR3 reads, and from each child came 3 million to 3.5 million.

The gene calls are TRBV27 and TRBJ2-1, with 11 bases fitting TRBD1. The sequenced sample was blood. The sequence derives from a boy between 10 and 17 years old in good health. The CDR3: CASSWGGDRGDNEQFF. Written as DNA, the CDR3 is TGTGCCAGCAGTTGGGGGGGGGACAGGGGGGACAATGAGCAGTTCTTC.